This T cell receptor (beta chain) came from a study of cytomegalovirus exposure and HLA in healthy donors. About the research overall: Among the roughly 370 genotyped donors, approximately 81% were placed in the Caucasian-associated ancestry cluster.

Concerning this clone itself: Its cognate antigen is unknown.

The primer mix had 60 Vbeta and 13 Jbeta primers. Using immunoSEQ multiplex PCR, the repertoire was profiled, and TCRdb retains in-frame clones only, with some absent. The sample lists fewer than 130,000 clones, about 68% occurring once. Points from the study as a whole: A few chains tied to CMV proved CMV antigen-specific in vitro. The authors later linked a missense DCLRE1C variant to TCR beta V- and J-gene trimming. Usually a TCR sequence was rare, but some public TCRs were found in many donors.

Material for sequencing was PBMCs. This receptor was identified in a man younger than 40 in good health and CMV-seropositive.

CDR3 sequence: CASTPGQGQTGELFF. In DNA, the CDR3 is TGTGCCAGCACCCCGGGACAGGGCCAGACCGGGGAGCTGTTTTTT. This sequence joins TRBV21-1 and TRBJ2-2; the table's D call TRBD1 went unverified against the DNA. TRBV21-1 is classified as a pseudogene. The CDR3 has 15 amino acids.